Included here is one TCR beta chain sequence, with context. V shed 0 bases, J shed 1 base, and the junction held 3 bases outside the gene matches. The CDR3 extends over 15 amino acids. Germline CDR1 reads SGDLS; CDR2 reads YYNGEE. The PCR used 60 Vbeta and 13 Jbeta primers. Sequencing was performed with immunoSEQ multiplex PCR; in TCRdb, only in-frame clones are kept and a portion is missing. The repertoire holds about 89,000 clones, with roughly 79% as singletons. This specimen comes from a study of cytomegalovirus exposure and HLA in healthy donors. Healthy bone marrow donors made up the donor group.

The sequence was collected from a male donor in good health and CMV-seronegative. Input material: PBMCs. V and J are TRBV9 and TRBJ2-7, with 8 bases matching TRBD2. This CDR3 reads CASSVDSGRSYEQYF. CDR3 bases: TGTGCCAGCAGCGTAGACAGCGGGAGATCCTACGAGCAGTACTTC.